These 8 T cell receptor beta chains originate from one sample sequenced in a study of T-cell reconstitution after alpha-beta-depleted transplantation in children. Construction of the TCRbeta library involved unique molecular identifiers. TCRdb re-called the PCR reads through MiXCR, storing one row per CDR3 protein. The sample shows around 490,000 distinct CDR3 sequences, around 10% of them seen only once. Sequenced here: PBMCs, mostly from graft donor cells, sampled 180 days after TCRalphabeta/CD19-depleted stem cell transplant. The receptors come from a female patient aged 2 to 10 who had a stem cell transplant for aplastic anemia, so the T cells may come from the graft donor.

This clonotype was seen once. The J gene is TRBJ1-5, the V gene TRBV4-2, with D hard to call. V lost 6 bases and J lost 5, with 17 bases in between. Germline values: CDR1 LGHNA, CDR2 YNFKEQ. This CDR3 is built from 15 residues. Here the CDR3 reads CASRVEVGGYQPQHF. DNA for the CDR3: TGTGCCAGCAGGGTAGAAGTAGGAGGTTATCAGCCCCAGCATTTT.

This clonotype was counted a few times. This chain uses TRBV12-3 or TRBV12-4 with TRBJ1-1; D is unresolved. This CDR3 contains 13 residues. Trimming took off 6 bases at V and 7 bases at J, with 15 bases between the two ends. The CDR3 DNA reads TGTGCCAGCAGAATCCACGTGGGGTATGAAGCTTTCTTT. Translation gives CASRIHVGYEAFF.

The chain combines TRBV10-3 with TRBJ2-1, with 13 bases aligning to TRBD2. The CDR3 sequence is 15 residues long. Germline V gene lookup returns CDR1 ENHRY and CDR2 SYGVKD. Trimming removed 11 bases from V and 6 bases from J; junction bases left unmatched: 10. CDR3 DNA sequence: TGTGCCGCCGGGGGGGGACTAGCGGGAACCAATGAGCAGTTCTTC. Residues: CAAGGGLAGTNEQFF.

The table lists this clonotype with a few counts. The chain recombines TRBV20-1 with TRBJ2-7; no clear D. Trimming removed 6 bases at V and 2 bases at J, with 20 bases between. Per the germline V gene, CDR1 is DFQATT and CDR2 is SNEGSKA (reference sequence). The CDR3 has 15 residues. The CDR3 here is CSASDLKRVTYEQYF. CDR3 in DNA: TGCAGTGCCAGTGATTTAAAACGGGTAACCTACGAGCAGTACTTC.

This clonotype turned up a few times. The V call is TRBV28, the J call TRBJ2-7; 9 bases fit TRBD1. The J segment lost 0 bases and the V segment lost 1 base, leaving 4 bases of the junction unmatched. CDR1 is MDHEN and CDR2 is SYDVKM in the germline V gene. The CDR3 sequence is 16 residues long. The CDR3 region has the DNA TGTGCCAGCAGTTTATTCGGACAGGGGAGCTCCTACGAGCAGTACTTC. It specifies CASSLFGQGSSYEQYF.

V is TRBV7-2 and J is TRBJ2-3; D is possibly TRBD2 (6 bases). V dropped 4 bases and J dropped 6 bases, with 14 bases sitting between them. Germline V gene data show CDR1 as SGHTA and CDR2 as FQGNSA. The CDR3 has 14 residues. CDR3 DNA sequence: TGTGCCAGCAGCTCAACACATCTAGCGGATACGCAGTATTTT. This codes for CASSSTHLADTQYF.

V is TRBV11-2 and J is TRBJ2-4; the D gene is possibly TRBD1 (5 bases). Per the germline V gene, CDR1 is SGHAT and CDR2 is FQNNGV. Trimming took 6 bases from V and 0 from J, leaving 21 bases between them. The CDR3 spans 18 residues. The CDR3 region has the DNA TGTGCCAGCAGTCCGCCACGGACACCCGCACTAGCCAAAAACATTCAGTACTTC. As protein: CASSPPRTPALAKNIQYF.

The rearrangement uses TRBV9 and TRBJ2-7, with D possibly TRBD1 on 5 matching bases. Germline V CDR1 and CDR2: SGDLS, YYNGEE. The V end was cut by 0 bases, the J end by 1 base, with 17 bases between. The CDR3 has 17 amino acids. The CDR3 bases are TGTGCCAGCAGCGTAGGCAAAGGGGCAGGGAATTCCTACGAGCAGTACTTC. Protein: CASSVGKGAGNSYEQYF.